The clone carrying this T cell receptor (beta chain) was seen once. The entry originates in a study of blood T cell repertoires in COVID-19. In the study overall: In each case, the material was cDNA or gDNA derived from T cells, B-cell-depleted T cells, or PBMCs.

Here immunoSEQ multiplex PCR was the method, and the copy in TCRdb shows in-frame clones only, minus some. Counted here are some 190,000 clones, approximately 83% occurring once; the ten biggest clones make up 9.5% to 12%. Sequencing input: peripheral blood. This TCR derives from a human donor with active or convalescent COVID-19. The donor label of this sample is uncertain.

The CDR3 DNA sequence: TGTGCCAGTAAGAGGGATAACAGGGTATTATCGGACGAGCAGTACTTC. It specifies CASKRDNRVLSDEQYF. V usage is TRBV19 and J usage is TRBJ2-7; possibly TRBD1 for D (6 bases). Germline CDR1 and CDR2: LNHDA and SQIVND (reference sequence). The CDR3 is 16 residues long. Trimming left V 7 bases short and J 5 bases short, with 24 bases between. Together with reference TRBV19 and TRBJ2-7, the CDR3 gives the full variable domain: DGGITQSPKYLFRKEGQNVTLSCEQNLNHDAMYWYRQDPGQGLRLIYYSQIVNDFQKGDIAEGYSVSREKKESFPLTVTSAQKNPTAFYLCASKRDNRVLSDEQYFGPGTRLTVT.